This T cell receptor (beta chain) was captured by sequencing in a study of radiotherapy plus CTLA-4 blockade in lung cancer. Measured with immunoSEQ multiplex PCR; TCRdb has only the in-frame clones, and not every one. The sample lists around 99,000 clones, 70% to 90% occurring once. Sequenced material: peripheral blood, taken from a patient treated with radiotherapy plus ipilimumab. This clonotype was sampled from a human donor with non-small cell lung cancer that progressed on radiotherapy plus ipilimumab.

CDR3 sequence reads: CASSSDNYEQYF. CDR3 in DNA: TGTGCCAGCAGCTCAGACAACTACGAGCAGTACTTC. The chain recombines TRBV11-2 with TRBJ2-7; D gene ambiguous. CDR3 length: 12 residues. CDR1 and CDR2 from the germline V gene are SGHAT and FQNNGV. V lost 4 bases and J 3 bases, leaving 7 bases between the germline ends.